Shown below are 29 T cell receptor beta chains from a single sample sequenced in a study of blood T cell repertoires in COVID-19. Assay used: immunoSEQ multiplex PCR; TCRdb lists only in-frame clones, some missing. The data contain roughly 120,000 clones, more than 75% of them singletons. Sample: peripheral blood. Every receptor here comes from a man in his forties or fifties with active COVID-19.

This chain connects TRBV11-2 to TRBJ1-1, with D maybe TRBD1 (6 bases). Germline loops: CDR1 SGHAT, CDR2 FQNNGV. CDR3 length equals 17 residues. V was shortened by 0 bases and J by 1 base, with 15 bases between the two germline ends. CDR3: CASSLEGRGRGNTEAFF. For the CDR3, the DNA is TGTGCCAGCAGCTTAGAGGGCAGGGGAAGGGGGAACACTGAAGCTTTCTTT.

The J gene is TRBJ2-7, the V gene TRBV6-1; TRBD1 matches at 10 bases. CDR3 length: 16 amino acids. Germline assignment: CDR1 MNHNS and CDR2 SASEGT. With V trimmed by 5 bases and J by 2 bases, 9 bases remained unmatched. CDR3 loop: CASSKEGQGITYEQYV. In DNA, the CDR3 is TGTGCCAGCAGTAAAGAGGGACAGGGGATCACCTACGAGCAGTACGTC.

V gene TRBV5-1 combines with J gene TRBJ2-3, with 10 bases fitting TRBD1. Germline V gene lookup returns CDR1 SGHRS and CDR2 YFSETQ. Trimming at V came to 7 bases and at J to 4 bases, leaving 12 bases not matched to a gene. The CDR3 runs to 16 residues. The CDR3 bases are TGCGCCAGCCGGAGCCGGGGGACAGGGGTAGCAGATACGCAGTATTTT. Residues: CASRSRGTGVADTQYF.

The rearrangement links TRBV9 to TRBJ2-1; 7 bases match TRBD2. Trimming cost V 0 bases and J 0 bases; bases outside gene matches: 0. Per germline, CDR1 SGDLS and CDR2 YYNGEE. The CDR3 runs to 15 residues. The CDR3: CASSVAGGSYNEQFF. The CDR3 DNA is TGTGCCAGCAGCGTAGCGGGGGGCTCCTACAATGAGCAGTTCTTC.

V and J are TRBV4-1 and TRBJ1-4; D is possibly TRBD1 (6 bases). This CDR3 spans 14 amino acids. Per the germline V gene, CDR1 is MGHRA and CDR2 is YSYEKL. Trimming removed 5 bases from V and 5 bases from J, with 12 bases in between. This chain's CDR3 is CASSLTGLNEKLFF. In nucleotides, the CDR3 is TGCGCCAGCAGCTTAACAGGGCTAAATGAAAAACTGTTTTTT.

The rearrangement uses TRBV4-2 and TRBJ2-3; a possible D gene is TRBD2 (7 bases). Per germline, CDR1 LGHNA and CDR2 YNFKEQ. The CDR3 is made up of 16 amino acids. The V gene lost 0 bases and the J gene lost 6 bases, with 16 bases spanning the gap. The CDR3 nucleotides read TGTGCCAGCAGCCAAGAGACCGGGGGGCCTTGGGATACGCAGTATTTT. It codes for CASSQETGGPWDTQYF.

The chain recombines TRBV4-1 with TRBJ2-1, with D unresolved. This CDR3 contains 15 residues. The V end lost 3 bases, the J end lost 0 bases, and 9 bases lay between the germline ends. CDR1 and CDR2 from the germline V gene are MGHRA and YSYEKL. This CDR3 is CASSHQESSYNEQFF. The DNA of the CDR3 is TGCGCCAGCAGCCACCAGGAAAGCTCCTACAATGAGCAGTTCTTC.

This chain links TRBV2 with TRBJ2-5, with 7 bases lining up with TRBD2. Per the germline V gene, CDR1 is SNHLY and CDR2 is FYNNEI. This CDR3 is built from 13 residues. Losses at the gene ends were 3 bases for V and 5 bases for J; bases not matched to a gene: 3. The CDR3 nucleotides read TGTGCCAGCAGTGAGCGGGGGTTGGAGACCCAGTACTTC. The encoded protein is CASSERGLETQYF.

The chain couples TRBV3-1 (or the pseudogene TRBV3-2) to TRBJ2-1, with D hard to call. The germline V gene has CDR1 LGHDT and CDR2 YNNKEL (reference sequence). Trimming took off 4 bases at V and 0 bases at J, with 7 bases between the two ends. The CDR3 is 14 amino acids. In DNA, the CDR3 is TGTGCCAGCAGCCTCCTCCTCTCCTACAATGAGCAGTTCTTC. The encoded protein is CASSLLLSYNEQFF.

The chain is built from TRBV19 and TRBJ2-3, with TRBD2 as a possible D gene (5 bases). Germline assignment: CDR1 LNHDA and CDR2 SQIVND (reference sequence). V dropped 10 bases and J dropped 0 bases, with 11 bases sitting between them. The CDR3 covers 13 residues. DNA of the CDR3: TGTGCCACCGCGTGGGAGAGCACAGATACGCAGTATTTT. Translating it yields CATAWESTDTQYF.

CDR3 amino acids: CASTRDPASGAYEQYF. The CDR3 DNA reads as TGTGCCAGTACCAGGGACCCTGCCAGCGGGGCGTACGAGCAGTACTTC. This sequence joins TRBV19 and TRBJ2-7; 7 bases are shared with TRBD2. CDR3 length: 16 amino acids. J was trimmed by 4 bases and V by 7 bases; bases with no gene match: 16. In germline, CDR1 is LNHDA, CDR2 SQIVND (reference sequence).

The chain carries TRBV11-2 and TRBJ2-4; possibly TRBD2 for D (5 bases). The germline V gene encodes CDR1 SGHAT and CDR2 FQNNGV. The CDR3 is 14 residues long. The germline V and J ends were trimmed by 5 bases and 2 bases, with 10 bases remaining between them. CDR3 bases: TGTGCCAGCAGCCTTAGCGTTACCAAAAACATTCAGTACTTC. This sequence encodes CASSLSVTKNIQYF.

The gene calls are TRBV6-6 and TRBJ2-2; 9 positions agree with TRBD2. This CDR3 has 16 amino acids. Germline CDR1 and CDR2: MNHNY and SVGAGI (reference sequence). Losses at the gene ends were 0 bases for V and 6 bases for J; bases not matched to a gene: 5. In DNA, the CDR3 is TGTGCCAGCAGTTACTCGACGGCGGGGGGGTCCGGGGAGCTGTTTTTT. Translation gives CASSYSTAGGSGELFF.

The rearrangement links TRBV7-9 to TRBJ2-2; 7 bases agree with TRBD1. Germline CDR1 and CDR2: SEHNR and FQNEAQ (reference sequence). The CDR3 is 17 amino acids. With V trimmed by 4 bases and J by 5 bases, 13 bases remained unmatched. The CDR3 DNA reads TGTGCCAGCAGCTCCTCGAGACAGGGATCGATTACCGGGGAGCTGTTTTTT. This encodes CASSSSRQGSITGELFF.

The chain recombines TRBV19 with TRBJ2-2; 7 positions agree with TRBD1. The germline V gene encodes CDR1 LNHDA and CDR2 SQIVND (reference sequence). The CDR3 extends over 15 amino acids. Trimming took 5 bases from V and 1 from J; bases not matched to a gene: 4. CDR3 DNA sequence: TGTGCCAGTAGTCGACAGGGCCAGAACACCGGGGAGCTGTTTTTT. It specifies CASSRQGQNTGELFF. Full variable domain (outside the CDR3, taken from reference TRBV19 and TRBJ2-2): DGGITQSPKYLFRKEGQNVTLSCEQNLNHDAMYWYRQDPGQGLRLIYYSQIVNDFQKGDIAEGYSVSREKKESFPLTVTSAQKNPTAFYLCASSRQGQNTGELFFGEGSRLTVL.

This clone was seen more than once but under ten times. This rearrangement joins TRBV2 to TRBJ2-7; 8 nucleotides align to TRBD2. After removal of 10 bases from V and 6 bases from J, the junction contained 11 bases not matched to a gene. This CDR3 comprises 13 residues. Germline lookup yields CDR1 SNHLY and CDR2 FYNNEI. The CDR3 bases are TGTGCCATCTCGGGGGGGCGAAGAGTCGAGCAGTACTTC. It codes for CAISGGRRVEQYF.

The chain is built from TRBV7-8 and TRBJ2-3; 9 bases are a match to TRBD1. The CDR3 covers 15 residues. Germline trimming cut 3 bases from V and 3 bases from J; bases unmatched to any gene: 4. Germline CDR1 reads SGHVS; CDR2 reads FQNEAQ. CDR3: CASSFPGQGTDTQYF. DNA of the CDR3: TGTGCCAGCAGCTTCCCGGGACAGGGTACAGATACGCAGTATTTT.

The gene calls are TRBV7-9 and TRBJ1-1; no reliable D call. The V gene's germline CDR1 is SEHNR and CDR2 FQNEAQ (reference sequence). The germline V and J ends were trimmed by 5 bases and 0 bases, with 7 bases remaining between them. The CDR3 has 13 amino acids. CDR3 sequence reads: CASSHLVNTEAFF. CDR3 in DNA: TGTGCCAGCAGCCATTTAGTGAACACTGAAGCTTTCTTT.

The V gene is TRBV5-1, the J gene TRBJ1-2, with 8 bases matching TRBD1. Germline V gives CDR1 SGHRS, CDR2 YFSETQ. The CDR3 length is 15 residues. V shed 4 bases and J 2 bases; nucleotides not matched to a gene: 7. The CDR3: CASSSGQGPNYGYTF. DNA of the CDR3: TGCGCCAGCAGCAGCGGACAGGGACCCAACTATGGCTACACCTTC. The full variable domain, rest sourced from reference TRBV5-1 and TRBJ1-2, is KAGVTQTPRYLIKTRGQQVTLSCSPISGHRSVSWYQQTPGQGLQFLFEYFSETQRNKGNFPGRFSGRQFSNSRSEMNVSTLELGDSALYLCASSSGQGPNYGYTFGSGTRLTVV.

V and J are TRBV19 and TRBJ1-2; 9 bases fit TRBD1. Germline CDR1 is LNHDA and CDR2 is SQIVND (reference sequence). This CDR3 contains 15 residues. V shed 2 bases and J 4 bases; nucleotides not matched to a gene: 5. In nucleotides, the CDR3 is TGTGCCAGTAGTATAATGGACAGGGGAGGCTATGGCTACACCTTC. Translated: CASSIMDRGGYGYTF.

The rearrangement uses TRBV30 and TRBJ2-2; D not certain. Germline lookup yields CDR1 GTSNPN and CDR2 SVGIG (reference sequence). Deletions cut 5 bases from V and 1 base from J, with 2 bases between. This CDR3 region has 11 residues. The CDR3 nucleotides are TGTGCCTGGCTGAACACCGGGGAGCTGTTTTTT. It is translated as CAWLNTGELFF.

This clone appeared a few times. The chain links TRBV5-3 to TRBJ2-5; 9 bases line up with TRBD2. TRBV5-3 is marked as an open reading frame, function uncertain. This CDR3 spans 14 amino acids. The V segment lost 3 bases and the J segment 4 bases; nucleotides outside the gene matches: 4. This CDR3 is CARSWGLAVETQYF. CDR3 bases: TGTGCCAGAAGCTGGGGACTAGCAGTAGAGACCCAGTACTTC.

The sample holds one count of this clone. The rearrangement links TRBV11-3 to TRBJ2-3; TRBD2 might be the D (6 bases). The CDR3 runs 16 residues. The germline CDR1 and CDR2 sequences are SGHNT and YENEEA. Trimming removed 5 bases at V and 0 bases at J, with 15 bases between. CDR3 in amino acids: CASSVRDSPSTDTQYF. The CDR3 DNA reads TGTGCCAGCAGCGTCCGGGACTCCCCTAGCACAGATACGCAGTATTTT.

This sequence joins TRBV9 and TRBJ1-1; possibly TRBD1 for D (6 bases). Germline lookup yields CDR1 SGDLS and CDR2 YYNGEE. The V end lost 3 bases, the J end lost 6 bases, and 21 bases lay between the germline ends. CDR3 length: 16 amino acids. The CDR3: CASSATTGSFGAEAFF. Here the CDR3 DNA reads TGTGCCAGCAGCGCTACCACAGGGTCTTTTGGCGCTGAAGCTTTCTTT. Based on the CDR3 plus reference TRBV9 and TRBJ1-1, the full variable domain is DSGVTQTPKHLITATGQRVTLRCSPRSGDLSVYWYQQSLDQGLQFLIQYYNGEERAKGNILERFSAQQFPDLHSELNLSSLELGDSALYFCASSATTGSFGAEAFFGQGTRLTVV.

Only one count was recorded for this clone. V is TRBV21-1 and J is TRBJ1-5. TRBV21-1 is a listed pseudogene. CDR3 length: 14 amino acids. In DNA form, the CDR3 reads TGTGCCAGCAGCAAAGGTATCAGCAATCAGCCCCAGCATTTT. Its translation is CASSKGISNQPQHF.

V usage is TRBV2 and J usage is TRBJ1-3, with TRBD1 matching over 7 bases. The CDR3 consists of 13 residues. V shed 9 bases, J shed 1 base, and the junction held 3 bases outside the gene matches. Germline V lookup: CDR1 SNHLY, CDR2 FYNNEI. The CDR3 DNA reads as TGTGCCAGGGAGGGGGCTTCTGGAAACACCATATATTTT. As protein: CAREGASGNTIYF.

CDR3 coding DNA: TGTGCCAGCAGCCCGCTACAGGGTCCTAATGAAAAACTGTTTTTT. Protein product: CASSPLQGPNEKLFF. The rearrangement links TRBV7-9 to TRBJ1-4; D may be TRBD1 (6 bases). The CDR3 runs to 15 residues. V gave up 5 bases and J gave up 3 bases, with 13 bases separating them. Germline V gene sequence: CDR1 SEHNR, CDR2 FQNEAQ (reference sequence).

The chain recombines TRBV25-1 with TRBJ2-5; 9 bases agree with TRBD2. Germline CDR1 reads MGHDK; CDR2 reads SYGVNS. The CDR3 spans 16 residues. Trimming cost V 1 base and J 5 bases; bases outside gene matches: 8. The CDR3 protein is CASSEWSSGSWETQYF. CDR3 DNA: TGTGCCAGCAGTGAATGGAGTAGCGGGAGTTGGGAGACCCAGTACTTC. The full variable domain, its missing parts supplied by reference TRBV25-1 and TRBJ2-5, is EADIYQTPRYLVIGTGKKITLECSQTMGHDKMYWYQQDPGMELHLIHYSYGVNSTEKGDLSSESTVSRIRTEHFPLTLESARPSHTSQYLCASSEWSSGSWETQYFGPGTRLLVL.

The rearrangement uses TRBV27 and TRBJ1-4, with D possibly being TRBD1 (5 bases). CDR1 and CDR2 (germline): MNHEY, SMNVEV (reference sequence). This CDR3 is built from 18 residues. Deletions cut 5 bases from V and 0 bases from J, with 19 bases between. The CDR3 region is CASSLTERGISTNEKLFF. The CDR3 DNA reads TGTGCCAGCAGTCTAACAGAAAGGGGTATCTCAACTAATGAAAAACTGTTTTTT.